This T cell receptor (beta chain) was retrieved from a study of fetal regulatory T cell absence and autoimmunity. Turning to the study itself: Exocrine pancreas autoimmunity occurred in IPEX patients lacking clinical diabetes.

Notes on the study in general: Pancreas TCRs were oligoclonally enriched versus cord blood, some clones over 80-fold.

A word on this clone: The antigen is not known.

Sequencing was at survey level. The method was immunoSEQ multiplex PCR; TCRdb's version includes in-frame clones alone and lacks a portion of them. The repertoire holds some 87,000 clones, with about three quarters as singletons. V was trimmed by 4 bases and J by 1 base, leaving 17 bases between them. CDR1 and CDR2 from the germline V gene are SGHTS and YDEGEE. This CDR3 region has 16 residues. This TCR was recovered from a male donor with IPEX syndrome. The gene calls are TRBV5-8 and TRBJ1-2; a weak D match, TRBD1 (6 bases). Sequenced sample: pancreas tissue. The CDR3 reads CASSRYRTGFNYGYTF. The CDR3 nucleotides are TGTGCCAGCAGCCGATATAGAACAGGGTTTAACTATGGCTACACCTTC.